The entry below describes one TCR beta chain. These data are taken from a study of cytomegalovirus exposure and HLA in healthy donors. Sequencing was performed with immunoSEQ multiplex PCR; in TCRdb, only in-frame clones are kept and a portion is missing. This table holds some 320,000 clones, approximately 86% found once. The CDR3 is 18 amino acids. Germline-derived CDR1 and CDR2 are SEHNR and FQNEAQ (reference sequence). The trim removed 2 bases at V and 0 bases at J, leaving 7 bases unmatched. Material for sequencing was PBMCs. The sequence was collected from a woman aged 25 to 39 in good health and CMV-seropositive. The J gene is TRBJ2-5, the V gene TRBV7-9, with 12 bases lining up with TRBD2. The DNA of the CDR3 is TGTGCCAGCAGCTTAACCGCTTGGACTAGCGGGAACCAAGAGACCCAGTACTTC. Protein sequence: CASSLTAWTSGNQETQYF.